Given below is one T cell receptor beta chain in context. The CDR3 is 16 amino acids. Losses at the gene ends were 0 bases for V and 6 bases for J; bases not matched to a gene: 9. The V gene's germline CDR1 is SGHRS and CDR2 YFSETQ. Sequenced by immunoSEQ multiplex PCR; TCRdb stores in-frame clones only, minus some. Among approximately 15,000 clones listed, roughly 80% were seen once. The data derive from a study of technical replicates of blood from a handful of donors. The chain combines TRBV5-1 with TRBJ2-3; TRBD1 matches 8 bases. This sequence was found in a human donor in good health. Sequenced input: PBMCs. CDR3 residues: CASSLAWTGSSDTQYF. CDR3 DNA: TGCGCCAGCAGCTTGGCCTGGACAGGGTCAAGCGATACGCAGTATTTT.